These 28 T cell receptor beta chains were all obtained from the same sample, sequenced in a study of radiation and T cells in renal cell carcinoma. Time point indicated: blood 2 weeks post-SBRT. Treatment noted: 15 Gy SBRT to primary tumor, nephrectomy 4 weeks later. Generated by immunoSEQ multiplex PCR, the TCRdb table keeps only in-frame clones and is missing some. The repertoire consists of roughly 150,000 clones, with roughly 87% occurring once and the leading ten covering approximately 12%. Sample: blood, taken from a patient whose treatment included radiotherapy and nephrectomy. These receptors all come from a woman between 45 and 65 years old with renal cell carcinoma.

The chain is built from TRBV5-5 and TRBJ1-2, with TRBD1 matching 9 bases. CDR1 SGHKS and CDR2 YYEKEE come from the germline V gene (reference sequence). V lost 1 base and J lost 3; bases outside the gene matches: 4. The CDR3 has 15 amino acids. CDR3 protein: CASSLWTGVDYGYTF. In DNA form, the CDR3 reads TGTGCCAGCAGCTTGTGGACAGGGGTTGACTATGGCTACACCTTC.

The table lists this clone with a few counts. The rearrangement links TRBV4-1 to TRBJ1-4; possibly TRBD1 for D (6 bases). Germline V CDR1 and CDR2: MGHRA, YSYEKL. Trimming removed 6 bases at V and 12 bases at J, with 17 bases between. The CDR3 loop spans 13 amino acids. Written as DNA, the CDR3 is TGCGCCAGCAGACCGTCTGGGGGCATGGAACTGTTTTTT. Its translation is CASRPSGGMELFF.

The gene calls are TRBV9 and TRBJ1-5; a possible D gene is TRBD1 (5 bases). This CDR3 has 18 residues. Trimming stripped 0 bases from V and 0 bases from J, with 16 bases between. Germline CDR1 SGDLS, CDR2 YYNGEE. In DNA, the CDR3 is TGTGCCAGCAGCGTAGGGGGCCCAGGACACTATAGCAATCAGCCCCAGCATTTT. Translated, it gives CASSVGGPGHYSNQPQHF.

The V call is TRBV2, the J call TRBJ1-4; the D gene is possibly TRBD1 (5 bases). The germline gives CDR1 SNHLY, CDR2 FYNNEI. The CDR3 has 15 amino acids. V dropped 1 base and J dropped 6 bases, with 12 bases sitting between them. The CDR3 coding sequence is TGTGCCAGCAGTGAAGATTGGGGGTCTTATGAAAAACTGTTTTTT. Amino acids: CASSEDWGSYEKLFF.

This chain connects TRBV7-2 to TRBJ2-1; 7 positions agree with TRBD1. CDR1 and CDR2 (germline): SGHTA, FQGNSA. This CDR3 contains 15 residues. The trim removed 4 bases at V and 0 bases at J, leaving 3 bases unmatched. CDR3 region: CASSSTGSSYNEQFF. Written as DNA, the CDR3 is TGTGCCAGCAGCTCGACAGGGAGCTCCTACAATGAGCAGTTCTTC.

The DNA for the CDR3 is TGTGCCAGCAGCTTGATAGCGGGGGGCTCGCATGAGACCCAGTACTTC. Its translation: CASSLIAGGSHETQYF. The chain recombines TRBV11-2 with TRBJ2-5; 10 bases match TRBD2. The CDR3 totals 16 residues. Germline lookup yields CDR1 SGHAT and CDR2 FQNNGV. The ends lost 3 bases at V and 5 bases at J; junction bases unmatched: 9.

V usage is TRBV19 and J usage is TRBJ2-7, with D perhaps TRBD1 (6 bases). V was shortened by 4 bases and J by 4 bases, with 14 bases between the two germline ends. CDR1 is LNHDA, CDR2 SQIVND, per germline (reference sequence). This CDR3 comprises 14 residues. This chain's CDR3 is CASSTARGSYEQYF. The CDR3 coding sequence is TGTGCCAGTAGTACGGCCAGGGGTTCTTACGAGCAGTACTTC.

The CDR3 DNA follows: TGTGCCGGAGCCGCGGCAGGGGAAGATTCACCCCTCCACTTT. It specifies CAGAAAGEDSPLHF. The J gene is TRBJ1-6, the V gene TRBV7-9; D possibly corresponds to TRBD1 (6 bases). The V end lost 11 bases, the J end lost 8 bases, and 19 bases lay between the germline ends. CDR3 size: 14 residues. Germline V gene sequence: CDR1 SEHNR, CDR2 FQNEAQ (reference sequence).

The rearrangement uses TRBV11-2 and TRBJ1-1; D remains unclear. Germline V gene data show CDR1 as SGHAT and CDR2 as FQNNGV. This CDR3 contains 14 residues. V was clipped by 2 bases and J by 4 bases, with 11 bases between them. In DNA form, the CDR3 reads TGTGCCAGCAGCTTAAATGGCGCCCTCACTGAAGCTTTCTTT. It encodes CASSLNGALTEAFF.

The chain employs TRBV7-2 and TRBJ1-2, with a possible D match to TRBD1 (5 bases). CDR3 size: 16 residues. V gave up 2 bases and J gave up 1 base, with 14 bases separating them. CDR1 and CDR2 from the germline V gene are SGHTA and FQGNSA. The CDR3: CASSLNWGRDNYGYTF. The CDR3 region has the DNA TGTGCCAGCAGCTTAAATTGGGGACGGGATAACTATGGCTACACCTTC.

The rearrangement links TRBV4-2 to TRBJ2-7; 12 bases are shared with TRBD1. Trimming removed 4 bases from V and 5 bases from J; junction bases left unmatched: 3. This CDR3 is built from 14 residues. Germline loops: CDR1 LGHNA, CDR2 YNFKEQ. The CDR3 protein is CASSRGTGGDEQYF. CDR3 sequence (DNA): TGTGCCAGCAGCCGAGGGACAGGGGGCGACGAGCAGTACTTC.

The rearrangement links TRBV14 to TRBJ2-4; the match to TRBD2 covers 9 bases. The CDR3 has 16 amino acids. Germline V gene sequence: CDR1 SGHDN, CDR2 FVKESK. The ends lost 4 bases at V and 6 bases at J; junction bases unmatched: 10. In nucleotides, the CDR3 is TGTGCCAGCAGCCCTGTGGCGGGGGGGCCGGGAAACATTCAGTACTTC. Translating gives CASSPVAGGPGNIQYF.

The chain couples TRBV5-1 to TRBJ2-1; 13 bases map to TRBD2. Germline CDR1 is SGHRS and CDR2 is YFSETQ. The trim removed 5 bases at V and 8 bases at J, leaving 4 bases unmatched. The CDR3 runs 14 residues. The CDR3 DNA reads TGCGCCAGCAGACTAGCGGGGGGGCCCGATGAGCAGTTCTTC. Its translation: CASRLAGGPDEQFF.

This sequence joins TRBV7-9 and TRBJ2-1; a possible D gene is TRBD2 (5 bases). Germline V lookup: CDR1 SEHNR, CDR2 FQNEAQ (reference sequence). The V and J ends lost 3 bases and 12 bases respectively, with 15 bases between them. This CDR3 comprises 13 residues. The CDR3 bases are TGTGCCAGCAGCTTGGACTCTTCGGGGAGGCAGTTCTTC. Protein sequence: CASSLDSSGRQFF.

This clone has just one count. The chain couples TRBV19 to TRBJ1-2, with 11 bases fitting TRBD1. This CDR3 has 15 residues. The V gene's germline CDR1 is LNHDA and CDR2 SQIVND (reference sequence). The V gene end was trimmed by 5 bases and the J gene end by 4 bases; junction bases not matched to a gene: 6. CDR3 sequence: CASSAWTGGSYGYTF. Here the CDR3 DNA reads TGTGCCAGTAGTGCGTGGACAGGGGGCTCCTATGGCTACACCTTC.

The rearrangement links TRBV9 to TRBJ1-2, with 7 bases fitting TRBD1. The CDR3 is 16 residues long. Germline V lookup: CDR1 SGDLS, CDR2 YYNGEE. V lost 3 bases, J lost 7 bases, and 15 bases stayed unmatched. The CDR3 sequence: CASSGSTETGYPGYTF. In DNA form, the CDR3 reads TGTGCCAGCAGCGGCTCAACCGAGACAGGGTATCCTGGCTACACCTTC.

V usage is TRBV7-9 and J usage is TRBJ2-3, with unresolved D. CDR3 size: 15 residues. V lost 1 base to trimming and J lost 2 bases, with 10 bases between them. CDR1 is SEHNR, CDR2 FQNEAQ, per germline (reference sequence). The CDR3 is CASSLDGVLTDTQYF. The CDR3 DNA sequence: TGTGCCAGCAGCTTAGATGGCGTGCTCACAGATACGCAGTATTTT.

DNA of the CDR3: TGTGCCAGCAGCCTCGGGAGGGCTCCCGATGAGCAGTTCTTC. Translation: CASSLGRAPDEQFF. The V call is TRBV7-2, the J call TRBJ2-1, with 8 bases aligning to TRBD2. This CDR3 spans 14 amino acids. Looked up from germline, CDR1 is SGHTA and CDR2 is FQGNSA. V lost 5 bases, J lost 8 bases, and 8 bases stayed unmatched.

The genes are TRBV19 and TRBJ1-2, with D tentatively TRBD1 (5 bases). The ends were cut back, 3 bases at V and 4 bases at J, with 9 bases in the middle. Germline CDR1 is LNHDA and CDR2 is SQIVND (reference sequence). The CDR3 extends over 13 amino acids. The CDR3 is CASSMLDSYGYTF. CDR3 DNA: TGTGCCAGTAGTATGCTCGACAGCTATGGCTACACCTTC.

The chain employs TRBV5-5 and TRBJ1-2, with 7 bases matching TRBD1. Trimming removed 1 base from V and 3 bases from J; junction bases left unmatched: 3. Germline CDR1 is SGHKS and CDR2 is YYEKEE (reference sequence). The CDR3 length is 14 residues. The CDR3 reads CASSLQGDYYGYTF. DNA of the CDR3: TGTGCCAGCAGCTTGCAGGGGGACTACTATGGCTACACCTTC.

This sequence joins TRBV2 and TRBJ1-5, with 7 positions matching TRBD1. Trimming at V came to 5 bases and at J to 7 bases, leaving 14 bases not matched to a gene. CDR1 SNHLY and CDR2 FYNNEI come from the germline V gene. The CDR3 has 16 residues. This CDR3 is CASSRAPQGREQPQHF. CDR3 DNA: TGTGCCAGCAGTCGCGCCCCACAGGGGAGAGAGCAGCCCCAGCATTTT. Using reference TRBV2 and TRBJ1-5 for the parts outside the CDR3, the full variable domain is EPEVTQTPSHQVTQMGQEVILRCVPISNHLYFYWYRQILGQKVEFLVSFYNNEISEKSEIFDDQFSVERPDGSNFTLKIRSTKLEDSAMYFCASSRAPQGREQPQHFGDGTRLSIL.

This chain links TRBV2 with TRBJ1-5; D is possibly TRBD1 (5 bases). Per the germline V gene, CDR1 is SNHLY and CDR2 is FYNNEI. The ends were cut back, 6 bases at V and 4 bases at J, with 16 bases in the middle. The CDR3 has 15 residues. CDR3 amino acids: CASRGRDTENQPQHF. In nucleotides, the CDR3 is TGTGCCAGCAGGGGGCGGGATACTGAAAATCAGCCCCAGCATTTT. The full variable domain, completed using reference TRBV2 and TRBJ1-5, is EPEVTQTPSHQVTQMGQEVILRCVPISNHLYFYWYRQILGQKVEFLVSFYNNEISEKSEIFDDQFSVERPDGSNFTLKIRSTKLEDSAMYFCASRGRDTENQPQHFGDGTRLSIL.

J is TRBJ2-1 and V is TRBV6-6, with 11 bases fitting TRBD2. V lost 6 bases, J lost 4 bases, and 2 bases stayed unmatched. Germline-derived CDR1 and CDR2 are MNHNY and SVGAGI (reference sequence). The CDR3 runs 14 residues. The CDR3 DNA sequence: TGTGCCAGCAGACTAGCGGGGGATTACAATGAGCAGTTCTTC. It encodes CASRLAGDYNEQFF.

The genes are TRBV5-1 and TRBJ1-1; no reliable D call. The CDR3 has 15 amino acids. With 3 bases removed from V and 0 bases from J, the gap between germline ends came to 12 bases. Germline lookup yields CDR1 SGHRS and CDR2 YFSETQ. The CDR3 sequence: CASSSPGIVNTEAFF. The CDR3 bases are TGCGCCAGCAGCTCCCCGGGCATCGTGAACACTGAAGCTTTCTTT.

This clone turned up a few times. The chain couples TRBV5-5 to TRBJ1-5, with unresolved D. Trimming took off 4 bases at V and 4 bases at J, with 15 bases between the two ends. Germline CDR1 reads SGHKS; CDR2 reads YYEKEE (reference sequence). The CDR3 is 15 amino acids. CDR3 sequence: CASSPPRAGNQPQHF. The CDR3, as DNA: TGTGCCAGCAGCCCCCCGCGGGCGGGGAATCAGCCCCAGCATTTT.

The gene calls are TRBV9 and TRBJ2-1; 8 bases match TRBD1. After removal of 0 bases from V and 4 bases from J, the junction contained 6 bases not matched to a gene. This CDR3 has 16 residues. Germline V gene data show CDR1 as SGDLS and CDR2 as YYNGEE. The CDR3 loop is CASSVAGQGLYNEQFF. In DNA form, the CDR3 reads TGTGCCAGCAGCGTAGCCGGACAGGGCCTATACAATGAGCAGTTCTTC.

The V gene is TRBV7-3, the J gene TRBJ2-7, with a weak D call TRBD1 (5 bases). Trimming stripped 0 bases from V and 8 bases from J, with 11 bases between. Germline values: CDR1 SGHTA, CDR2 FQGTGA. This CDR3 comprises 13 residues. The CDR3 sequence: CASSLTGQGQQYF. DNA of the CDR3: TGTGCCAGCAGCTTAACTGGCCAGGGCCAGCAGTACTTC.

This clone was seen once. The chain is built from TRBV11-2 and TRBJ1-4; D gene unclear. Germline V gene sequence: CDR1 SGHAT, CDR2 FQNNGV. Trimming took off 3 bases at V and 6 bases at J, with 14 bases between the two ends. The CDR3 covers 15 residues. The CDR3 reads CASSFFGRHDEKLFF. Written as DNA, the CDR3 is TGTGCCAGCAGCTTTTTTGGGCGGCATGATGAAAAACTGTTTTTT.